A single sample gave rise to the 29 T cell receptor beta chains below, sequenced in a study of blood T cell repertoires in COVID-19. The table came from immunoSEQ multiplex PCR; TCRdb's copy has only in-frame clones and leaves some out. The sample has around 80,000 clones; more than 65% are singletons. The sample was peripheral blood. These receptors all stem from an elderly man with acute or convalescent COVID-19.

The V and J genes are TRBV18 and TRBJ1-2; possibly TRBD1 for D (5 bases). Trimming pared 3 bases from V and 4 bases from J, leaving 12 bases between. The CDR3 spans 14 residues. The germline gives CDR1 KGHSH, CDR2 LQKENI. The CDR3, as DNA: TGTGCCAGCTCACCGAGCCAGGGATCCTATGGCTACACCTTC. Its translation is CASSPSQGSYGYTF.

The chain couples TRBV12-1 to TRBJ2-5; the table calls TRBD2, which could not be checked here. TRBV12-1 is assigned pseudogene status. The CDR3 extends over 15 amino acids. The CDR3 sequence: CASSSGLANRETQYF. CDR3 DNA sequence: TGTGCCAGCAGCTCGGGACTAGCAAATAGAGAGACCCAGTACTTC.

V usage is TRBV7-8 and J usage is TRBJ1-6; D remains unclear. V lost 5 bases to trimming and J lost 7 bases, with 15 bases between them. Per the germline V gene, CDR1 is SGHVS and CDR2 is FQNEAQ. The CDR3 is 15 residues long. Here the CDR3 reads CASSRPRARNSPLHF. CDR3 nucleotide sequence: TGTGCCAGCAGCCGCCCGCGGGCCCGGAATTCACCCCTCCACTTT.

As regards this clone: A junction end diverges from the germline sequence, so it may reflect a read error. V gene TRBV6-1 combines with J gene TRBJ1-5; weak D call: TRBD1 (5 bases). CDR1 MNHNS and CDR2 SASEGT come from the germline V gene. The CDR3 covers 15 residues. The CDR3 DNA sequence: TGTGCCAGCAGTGACCCGAGGACTACCCGGGACCCCCTGCATTTT. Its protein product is CASSDPRTTRDPLHF.

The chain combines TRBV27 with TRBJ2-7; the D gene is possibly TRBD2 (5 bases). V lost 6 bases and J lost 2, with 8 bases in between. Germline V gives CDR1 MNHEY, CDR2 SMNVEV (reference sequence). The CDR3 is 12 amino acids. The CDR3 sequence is CASRRVPYEQYF. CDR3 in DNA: TGTGCCAGCAGGAGGGTACCCTACGAGCAGTACTTC.

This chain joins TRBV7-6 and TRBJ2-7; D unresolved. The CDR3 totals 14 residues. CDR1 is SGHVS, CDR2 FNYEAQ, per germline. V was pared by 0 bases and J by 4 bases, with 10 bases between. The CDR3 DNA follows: TGTGCCAGCAGCTTAGCAAATGATCGGTACGAGCAGTACTTC. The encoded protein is CASSLANDRYEQYF.

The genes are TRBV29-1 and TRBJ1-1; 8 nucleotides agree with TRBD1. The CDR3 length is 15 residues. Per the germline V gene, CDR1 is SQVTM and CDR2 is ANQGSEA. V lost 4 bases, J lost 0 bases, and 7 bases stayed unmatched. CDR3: CSVVGQELMNTEAFF. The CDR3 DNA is TGCAGCGTTGTGGGACAGGAGCTCATGAACACTGAAGCTTTCTTT.

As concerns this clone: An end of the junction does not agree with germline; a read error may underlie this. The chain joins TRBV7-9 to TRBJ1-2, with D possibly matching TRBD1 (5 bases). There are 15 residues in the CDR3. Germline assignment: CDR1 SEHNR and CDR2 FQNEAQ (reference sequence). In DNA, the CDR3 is TGTGCCAGCAGCCTAGCCGCGGGGGGTAACTATGGCTACACCTTC. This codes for CASSLAAGGNYGYTF.

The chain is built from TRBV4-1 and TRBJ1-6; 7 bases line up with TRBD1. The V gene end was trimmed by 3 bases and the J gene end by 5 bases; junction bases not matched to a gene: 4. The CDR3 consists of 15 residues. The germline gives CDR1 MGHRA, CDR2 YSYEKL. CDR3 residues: CASSHPGQHNSPLHF. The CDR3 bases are TGCGCCAGCAGCCACCCGGGACAGCATAATTCACCCCTCCACTTT.

The CDR3 loop reads CATSEPDRETQYF. The DNA of the CDR3 is TGTGCCACCAGTGAACCGGACAGGGAGACCCAGTACTTC. The chain uses TRBV24-1 and TRBJ2-5, with 7 nucleotides matching TRBD1. CDR3 length: 13 amino acids. V lost 4 bases, J lost 5 bases, and 3 bases stayed unmatched. Germline CDR1 is KGHDR and CDR2 is SFDVKD.

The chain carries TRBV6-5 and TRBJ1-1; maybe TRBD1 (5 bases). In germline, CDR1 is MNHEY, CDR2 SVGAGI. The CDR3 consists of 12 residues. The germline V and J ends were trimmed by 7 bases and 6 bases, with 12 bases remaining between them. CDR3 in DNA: TGTGCCAGCAACAAAGGGGCAGCTGAAGCTTTCTTT. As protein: CASNKGAAEAFF.

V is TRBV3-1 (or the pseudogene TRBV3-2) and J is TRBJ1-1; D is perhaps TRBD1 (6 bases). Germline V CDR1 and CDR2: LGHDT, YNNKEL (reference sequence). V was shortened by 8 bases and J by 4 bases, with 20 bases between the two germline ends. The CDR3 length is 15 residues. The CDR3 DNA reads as TGTGCCAGCGAGCCGGGGGGACACCGGACCACTGAAGCTTTCTTT. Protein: CASEPGGHRTTEAFF.

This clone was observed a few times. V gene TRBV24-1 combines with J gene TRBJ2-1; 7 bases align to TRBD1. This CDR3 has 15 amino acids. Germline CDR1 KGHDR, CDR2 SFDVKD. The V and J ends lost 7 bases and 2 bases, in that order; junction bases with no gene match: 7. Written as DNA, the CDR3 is TGTGCCACCAGAGAAATCACAGGGGCCTACAATGAGCAGTTCTTC. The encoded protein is CATREITGAYNEQFF.

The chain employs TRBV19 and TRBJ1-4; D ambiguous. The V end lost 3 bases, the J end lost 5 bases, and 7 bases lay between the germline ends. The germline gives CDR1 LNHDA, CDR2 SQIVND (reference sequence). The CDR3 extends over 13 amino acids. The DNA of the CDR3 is TGTGCCAGTAGTATCGGACTGAATGAAAAACTGTTTTTT. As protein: CASSIGLNEKLFF.

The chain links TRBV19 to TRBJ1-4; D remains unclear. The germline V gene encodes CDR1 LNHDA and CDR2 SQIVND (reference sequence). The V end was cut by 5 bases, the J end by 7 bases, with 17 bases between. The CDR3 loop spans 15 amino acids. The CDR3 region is CASSADIQRSEKLFF. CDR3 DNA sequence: TGTGCCAGTAGTGCCGACATACAGCGGAGTGAAAAACTGTTTTTT. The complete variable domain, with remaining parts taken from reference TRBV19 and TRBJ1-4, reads DGGITQSPKYLFRKEGQNVTLSCEQNLNHDAMYWYRQDPGQGLRLIYYSQIVNDFQKGDIAEGYSVSREKKESFPLTVTSAQKNPTAFYLCASSADIQRSEKLFFGSGTQLSVL.

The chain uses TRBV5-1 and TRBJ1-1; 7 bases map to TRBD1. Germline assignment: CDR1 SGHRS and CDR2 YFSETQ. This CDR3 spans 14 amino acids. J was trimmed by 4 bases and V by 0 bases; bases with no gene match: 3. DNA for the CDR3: TGCGCCAGCAGCTTGGGGGACAGAGGCACTGAAGCTTTCTTT. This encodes CASSLGDRGTEAFF.

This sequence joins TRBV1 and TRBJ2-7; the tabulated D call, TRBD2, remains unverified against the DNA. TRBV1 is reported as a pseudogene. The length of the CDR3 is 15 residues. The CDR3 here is CTSSLVAGLTYEQYF. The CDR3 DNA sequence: TGCACCAGCAGCCTAGTAGCGGGGCTTACCTACGAGCAGTACTTC.

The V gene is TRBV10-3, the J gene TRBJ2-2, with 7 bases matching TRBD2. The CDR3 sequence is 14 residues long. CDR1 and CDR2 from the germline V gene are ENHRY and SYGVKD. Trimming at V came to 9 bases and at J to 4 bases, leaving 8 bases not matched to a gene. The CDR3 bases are TGTGCCATTAGCGGGCTGACCGGCACCGGGGAGCTGTTTTTT. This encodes CAISGLTGTGELFF.

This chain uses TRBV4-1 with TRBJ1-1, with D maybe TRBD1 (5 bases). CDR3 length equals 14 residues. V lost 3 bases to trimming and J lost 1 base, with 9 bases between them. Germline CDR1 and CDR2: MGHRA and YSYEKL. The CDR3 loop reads CASSHTGANTEAFF. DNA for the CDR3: TGCGCCAGCAGCCACACAGGAGCGAACACTGAAGCTTTCTTT.

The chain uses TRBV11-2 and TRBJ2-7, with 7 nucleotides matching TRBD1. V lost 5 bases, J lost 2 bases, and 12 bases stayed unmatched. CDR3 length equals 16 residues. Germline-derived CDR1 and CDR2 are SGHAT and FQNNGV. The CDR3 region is CASSELTGTATYEQYF. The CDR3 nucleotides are TGTGCCAGCAGCGAACTAACCGGGACAGCAACCTACGAGCAGTACTTC.

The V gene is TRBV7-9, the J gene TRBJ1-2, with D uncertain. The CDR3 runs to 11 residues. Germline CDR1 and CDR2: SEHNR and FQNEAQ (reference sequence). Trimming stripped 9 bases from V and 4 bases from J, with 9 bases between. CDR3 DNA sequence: TGTGCCAGTCACGGGAGCTATGGCTACACCTTC. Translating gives CASHGSYGYTF. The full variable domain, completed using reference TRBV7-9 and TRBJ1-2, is DTGVSQNPRHKITKRGQNVTFRCDPISEHNRLYWYRQTLGQGPEFLTYFQNEAQLEKSRLLSDRFSAERPKGSFSTLEIQRTEQGDSAMYLCASHGSYGYTFGSGTRLTVV.

CDR3 in amino acids: CASSLGIKGTQYF. As DNA, the CDR3 is TGTGCCAGCAGTCTCGGGATAAAGGGGACCCAGTACTTC. The genes are TRBV11-2 and TRBJ2-5, with TRBD2 as a possible D gene (5 bases). V lost 6 bases and J 7 bases, leaving 15 bases between the germline ends. The CDR3 has 13 residues. Germline CDR1 is SGHAT and CDR2 is FQNNGV.

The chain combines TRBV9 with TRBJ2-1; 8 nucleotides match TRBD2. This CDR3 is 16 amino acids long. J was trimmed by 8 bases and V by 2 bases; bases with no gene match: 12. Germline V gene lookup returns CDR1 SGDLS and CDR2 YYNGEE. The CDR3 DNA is TGTGCCAGCAGCGTCCTAGCGGGCGACCGAAGGGATGAGCAGTTCTTC. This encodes CASSVLAGDRRDEQFF.

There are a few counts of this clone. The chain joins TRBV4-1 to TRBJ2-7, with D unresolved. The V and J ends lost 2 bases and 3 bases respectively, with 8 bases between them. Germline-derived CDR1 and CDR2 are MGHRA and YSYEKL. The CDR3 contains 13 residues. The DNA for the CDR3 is TGCGCCAGCAGCCAATCTAGAATCTACGAGCAGTACTTC. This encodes CASSQSRIYEQYF.

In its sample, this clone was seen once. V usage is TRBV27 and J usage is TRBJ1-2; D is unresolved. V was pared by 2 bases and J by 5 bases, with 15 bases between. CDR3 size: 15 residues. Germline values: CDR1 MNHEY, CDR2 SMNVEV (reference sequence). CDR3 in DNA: TGTGCCAGCAGTTTAGTTCGTCGGGAGACTTATGGCTACACCTTC. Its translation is CASSLVRRETYGYTF.

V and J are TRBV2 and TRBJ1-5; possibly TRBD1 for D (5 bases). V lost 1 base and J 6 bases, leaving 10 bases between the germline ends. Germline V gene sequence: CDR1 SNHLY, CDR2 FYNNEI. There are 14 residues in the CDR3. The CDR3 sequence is CASSEVGGAQPQHF. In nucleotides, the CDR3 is TGTGCCAGCAGTGAAGTTGGAGGGGCTCAGCCCCAGCATTTT.

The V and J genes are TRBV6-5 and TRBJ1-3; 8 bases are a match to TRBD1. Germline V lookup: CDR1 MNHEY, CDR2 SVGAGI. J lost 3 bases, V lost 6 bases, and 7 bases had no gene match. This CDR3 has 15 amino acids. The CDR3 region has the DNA TGTGCCAGCAGAAGTGCAGGGGGCTTTGGAAACACCATATATTTT. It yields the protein CASRSAGGFGNTIYF.

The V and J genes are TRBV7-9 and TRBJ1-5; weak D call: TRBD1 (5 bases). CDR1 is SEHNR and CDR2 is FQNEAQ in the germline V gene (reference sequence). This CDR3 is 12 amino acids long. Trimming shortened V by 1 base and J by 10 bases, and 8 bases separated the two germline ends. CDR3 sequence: CASSLDRGPQHF. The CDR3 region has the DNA TGTGCCAGCAGCTTAGATAGGGGCCCCCAGCATTTT.

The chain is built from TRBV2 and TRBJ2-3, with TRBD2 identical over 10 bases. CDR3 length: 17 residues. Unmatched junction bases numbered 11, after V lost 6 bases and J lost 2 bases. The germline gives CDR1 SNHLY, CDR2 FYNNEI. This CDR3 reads CASRSVAGGIYTDTQYF. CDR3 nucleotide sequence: TGTGCCAGCAGAAGCGTAGCGGGGGGCATTTACACAGATACGCAGTATTTT.